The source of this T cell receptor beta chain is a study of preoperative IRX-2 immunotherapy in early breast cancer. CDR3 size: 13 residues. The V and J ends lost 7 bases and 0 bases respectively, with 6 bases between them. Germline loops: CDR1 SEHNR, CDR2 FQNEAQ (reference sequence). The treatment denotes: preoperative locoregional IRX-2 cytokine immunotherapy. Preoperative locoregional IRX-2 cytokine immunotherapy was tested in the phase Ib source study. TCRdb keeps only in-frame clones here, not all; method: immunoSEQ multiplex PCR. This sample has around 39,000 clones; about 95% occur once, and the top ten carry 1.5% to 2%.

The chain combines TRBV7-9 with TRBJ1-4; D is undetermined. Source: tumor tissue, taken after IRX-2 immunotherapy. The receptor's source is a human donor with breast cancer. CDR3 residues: CASTISTNEKLFF. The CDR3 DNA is TGTGCCAGCACCATATCAACTAATGAAAAACTGTTTTTT.